This TCR beta chain was sequenced for a study of blood T cell repertoires in COVID-19. Background on the study: Sites across the United States, Italy and Spain contributed samples from acute and convalescent COVID-19. In each case, the material was cDNA or gDNA derived from T cells, B-cell-depleted T cells, or PBMCs.

Authors' methods: By means of reference gene primer amplification, nucleated cell counts were estimated. The method was immunoSEQ multiplex PCR; TCRdb's version includes in-frame clones alone and lacks a portion of them. D and trimming were read from the DNA, whereas the V and J calls and clone size are those reported in that table. The table has approximately 240,000 clones, more than 80% seen once. Trimming took 3 bases from V and 3 from J; bases not matched to a gene: 14. Per germline, CDR1 SGHRS and CDR2 YFSETQ. The CDR3 spans 17 residues. This chain connects TRBV5-1 to TRBJ1-1; 7 bases line up with TRBD1. The TCR was taken from a human donor in a cohort sampled during active COVID-19. The sequencing input was peripheral blood. CDR3 amino acids: CASSSGAAGGWDTEAFF. The CDR3 bases are TGCGCCAGCAGCTCGGGCGCAGCAGGGGGATGGGACACTGAAGCTTTCTTT. The full variable domain, in which reference TRBV5-1 and TRBJ1-1 provide the parts outside the CDR3, is KAGVTQTPRYLIKTRGQQVTLSCSPISGHRSVSWYQQTPGQGLQFLFEYFSETQRNKGNFPGRFSGRQFSNSRSEMNVSTLELGDSALYLCASSSGAAGGWDTEAFFGQGTRLTVV.